Following are 21 T cell receptor beta chains from one sample sequenced in a study of cytomegalovirus exposure and HLA in healthy donors. Primers included in the PCR were 60 Vbeta and 13 Jbeta primers. Clones were read by immunoSEQ multiplex PCR, and TCRdb kept only the in-frame ones, dropping some. With some 130,000 clones in the sample, the ten largest clones hold roughly 1.7%. What was sequenced was PBMCs. The receptors stem from a woman aged 40 to 50 in good health and CMV-seropositive.

This chain joins TRBV7-2 and TRBJ2-7; 7 bases agree with TRBD2. Germline trimming cut 5 bases from V and 4 bases from J; bases unmatched to any gene: 5. The CDR3 extends over 13 amino acids. Germline V lookup: CDR1 SGHTA, CDR2 FQGNSA. CDR3 sequence: CASSPWREYEQYF. In nucleotides, the CDR3 is TGTGCCAGCAGCCCCTGGCGGGAGTACGAGCAGTACTTC.

J is TRBJ1-5 and V is TRBV28, with 9 bases identical to TRBD1. Germline CDR1 is MDHEN and CDR2 is SYDVKM. The CDR3 has 14 residues. With V trimmed by 11 bases and J by 4 bases, 9 bases remained unmatched. The CDR3 loop reads CAHSRDRGNQPQHF. In DNA, the CDR3 is TGTGCCCATAGCCGCGACAGGGGGAATCAGCCCCAGCATTTT.

The chain carries TRBV11-2 and TRBJ2-5, with 13 nucleotides matching TRBD2. After removal of 0 bases from V and 5 bases from J, the junction contained 6 bases not matched to a gene. The V gene's germline CDR1 is SGHAT and CDR2 FQNNGV. The CDR3 extends over 17 amino acids. The CDR3 DNA reads as TGTGCCAGCAGCTTAGAACTAGCGGGAGGGCCCGTGGAGACCCAGTACTTC. It specifies CASSLELAGGPVETQYF.

The chain employs TRBV9 and TRBJ2-1; a possible D gene is TRBD2 (6 bases). Trimming removed 0 bases from V and 6 bases from J, with 13 bases in between. Germline values: CDR1 SGDLS, CDR2 YYNGEE. The CDR3 extends over 15 amino acids. CDR3 sequence reads: CASSVGGGAGNEQFF. For the CDR3, the DNA is TGTGCCAGCAGCGTAGGAGGAGGGGCCGGCAATGAGCAGTTCTTC.

The genes are TRBV7-9 and TRBJ2-1; 9 bases are shared with TRBD2. V was clipped by 8 bases and J by 3 bases; unmatched bases: 8. In germline, CDR1 is SEHNR, CDR2 FQNEAQ (reference sequence). The CDR3 loop spans 15 amino acids. The CDR3 loop reads CASLVAGGNYNEQFF. The CDR3 DNA reads TGTGCCAGCCTGGTTGCGGGAGGGAACTACAATGAGCAGTTCTTC.

This chain uses TRBV1 with TRBJ2-5; TRBD2, the D gene given by the table, was not confirmed from the DNA. TRBV1 corresponds to a pseudogene. The CDR3 extends over 17 amino acids. As DNA, the CDR3 is TGCACCAGCAGCCAAGAAATACGAGACTTGCCAAGAGAGGCCCAGTACTTC. Translated: CTSSQEIRDLPREAQYF.

Turning to this clone: The same CDR3 also results from other DNA sequences found in this sample. This chain links TRBV5-1 with TRBJ2-1, with 9 bases that match TRBD2. CDR3 size: 14 residues. Germline CDR1 reads SGHRS; CDR2 reads YFSETQ. V lost 4 bases and J lost 1; bases outside the gene matches: 0. The CDR3 loop reads CASSLAGSYNEQFF. The CDR3 bases are TGCGCCAGCAGCCTAGCGGGATCCTACAATGAGCAGTTCTTC.

This chain uses TRBV5-1 with TRBJ1-1; D gene unclear. Germline CDR1 reads SGHRS; CDR2 reads YFSETQ. The CDR3 runs to 13 residues. V was trimmed by 7 bases and J by 4 bases, leaving 14 bases between them. Here the CDR3 reads CASGQDVSTEAFF. For the CDR3, the DNA is TGCGCCAGCGGTCAAGATGTTAGCACTGAAGCTTTCTTT.

This chain links TRBV29-1 with TRBJ2-3; D not certain. The V gene lost 4 bases and the J gene lost 4 bases, with 9 bases spanning the gap. CDR1 SQVTM and CDR2 ANQGSEA come from the germline V gene. CDR3 length equals 12 residues. CDR3 sequence (DNA): TGCAGCGTTGGTAGTACTGCAGATACGCAGTATTTT. Translated: CSVGSTADTQYF.

This chain joins TRBV7-9 and TRBJ1-6; the D gene is possibly TRBD1 (5 bases). The length of the CDR3 is 14 residues. Trimming took off 5 bases at V and 4 bases at J, with 9 bases between the two ends. CDR1 and CDR2 (germline): SEHNR, FQNEAQ (reference sequence). CDR3 sequence: CASSGRQYNSPLHF. The CDR3 DNA reads as TGTGCCAGCAGCGGTCGACAGTATAATTCACCCCTCCACTTT.

This chain uses TRBV5-1 with TRBJ2-6; 12 bases are a match to TRBD2. From germline, CDR1 is SGHRS and CDR2 YFSETQ. V lost 4 bases to trimming and J lost 3 bases; unmatched junction nucleotides: 8. The CDR3 is made up of 18 amino acids. The CDR3 region is CASSPLAGGTGGANVLTF. The CDR3 DNA follows: TGCGCCAGCAGCCCACTAGCGGGAGGAACGGGTGGGGCCAACGTCCTGACTTTC.

The rearrangement links TRBV9 to TRBJ2-7, with TRBD1 identical over 8 bases. This CDR3 contains 15 residues. With 5 bases clipped from V and 2 bases from J, the junction kept 9 bases outside the gene matches. Germline V gene data show CDR1 as SGDLS and CDR2 as YYNGEE. This CDR3 reads CASSRYQGAAYEQYF. The CDR3 region has the DNA TGTGCCAGCAGTCGATACCAGGGGGCTGCCTACGAGCAGTACTTC.

V is TRBV9 and J is TRBJ2-7, with TRBD2 matching 10 bases. The trim removed 4 bases at V and 5 bases at J, leaving 6 bases unmatched. This CDR3 region has 14 residues. Germline V gene sequence: CDR1 SGDLS, CDR2 YYNGEE. As DNA, the CDR3 is TGTGCCAGCAGCACTAGCGGGGTCCTCAACGAGCAGTACTTC. This translates into CASSTSGVLNEQYF.

This chain links TRBV9 with TRBJ2-3; 10 nucleotides line up with TRBD2. V shed 0 bases, J shed 3 bases, and the junction held 10 bases outside the gene matches. The germline CDR1 and CDR2 sequences are SGDLS and YYNGEE. This CDR3 is 18 amino acids long. Written as DNA, the CDR3 is TGTGCCAGCAGCGTAGGAACTTCTAGCGGGAGAATGACAGATACGCAGTATTTT. It is translated as CASSVGTSSGRMTDTQYF.

The CDR3 sequence: CASSLVASGSYQETQYF. The CDR3 DNA reads as TGCGCCAGCAGCTTGGTGGCTAGCGGGAGCTACCAAGAGACCCAGTACTTC. The chain recombines TRBV5-1 with TRBJ2-5; 10 nucleotides agree with TRBD2. The V gene end was trimmed by 0 bases and the J gene end by 0 bases; junction bases not matched to a gene: 5. The CDR3 is 17 amino acids. Germline-derived CDR1 and CDR2 are SGHRS and YFSETQ.

The J gene is TRBJ2-1, the V gene TRBV6-1, with TRBD2 matching over 9 bases. This CDR3 spans 14 amino acids. Germline V gene data show CDR1 as MNHNS and CDR2 as SASEGT. J was trimmed by 4 bases and V by 4 bases; bases with no gene match: 2. In DNA form, the CDR3 reads TGTGCCAGCAGTGCTAGCGGGACATACAATGAGCAGTTCTTC. Amino acid sequence: CASSASGTYNEQFF.

The chain couples TRBV29-1 to TRBJ2-5, with 11 bases that match TRBD2. CDR1 SQVTM and CDR2 ANQGSEA come from the germline V gene. This CDR3 is 14 amino acids long. The junction had 3 bases not matched to a gene; V was cut back by 6 bases and J by 0 bases. CDR3 sequence (DNA): TGCAGCGTGGGACTAGCGGCCAACCAAGAGACCCAGTACTTC. The encoded protein is CSVGLAANQETQYF.

The chain carries TRBV5-4 and TRBJ1-3; 7 positions match TRBD1. The length of the CDR3 is 17 residues. Germline V lookup: CDR1 SGHNT, CDR2 YYREEE (reference sequence). V shed 1 base and J 3 bases; nucleotides not matched to a gene: 10. For the CDR3, the DNA is TGTGCCAGCAGCTTGTATCAGGGGGGCTCGAGTGGAAACACCATATATTTT. This encodes CASSLYQGGSSGNTIYF.

The chain joins TRBV14 to TRBJ2-7; D gene uncertain. CDR1 is SGHDN and CDR2 is FVKESK in the germline V gene. CDR3 length equals 14 residues. V was clipped by 0 bases and J by 0 bases, with 6 bases between them. CDR3 DNA sequence: TGTGCCAGCAGCCAAGAGAGGTACTCCTACGAGCAGTACTTC. This translates into CASSQERYSYEQYF.

The J gene is TRBJ2-5, the V gene TRBV4-1; D remains ambiguous. CDR1 and CDR2 (germline): MGHRA, YSYEKL. This CDR3 comprises 14 residues. V was pared by 4 bases and J by 1 base, with 10 bases between. The CDR3 spells CASSLMFLQETQYF. CDR3 nucleotides: TGCGCCAGCAGCCTTATGTTCCTCCAAGAGACCCAGTACTTC.

The chain uses TRBV30 and TRBJ2-7, with D possibly matching TRBD2 (6 bases). Germline CDR1 reads GTSNPN; CDR2 reads SVGIG (reference sequence). The V end lost 4 bases, the J end lost 6 bases, and 13 bases lay between the germline ends. CDR3 length equals 12 residues. The CDR3: CAWTVGGPEQYF. CDR3 DNA: TGTGCCTGGACTGTCGGAGGGCCCGAGCAGTACTTC.